The 18 T cell receptor beta chains in this list originate from one sample, sequenced in a study of beta chain features in type 1 diabetes. Expressed TCRB transcripts got sequenced, as all isolated RNA was reverse transcribed. Sequenced by immunoSEQ multiplex PCR; TCRdb stores in-frame clones only, minus some. The sample lists about 450,000 clones; approximately 10% were seen once. Sequenced: naive CD4+ T cells from blood. These receptor sequences come from a young woman in good health.

This clone turned up a few times. The V call is TRBV19, the J call TRBJ2-3; D not resolved. The V gene lost 10 bases and the J gene lost 2 bases, with 16 bases spanning the gap. CDR1 and CDR2 from the germline V gene are LNHDA and SQIVND (reference sequence). This CDR3 comprises 14 residues. As DNA, the CDR3 is TGTGCCACCAGACCCGACATTGTCACAGATACGCAGTATTTT. Encoded protein: CATRPDIVTDTQYF.

The sample holds a few counts of this clone. This chain uses TRBV7-9 with TRBJ2-5; 7 bases match TRBD2. Germline trimming cut 8 bases from V and 1 base from J; bases unmatched to any gene: 10. CDR1 is SEHNR, CDR2 FQNEAQ, per germline (reference sequence). The CDR3 is 15 residues long. The CDR3 nucleotides are TGTGCCAGCTCAATGCGGGGGTGGTTCCAAGAGACCCAGTACTTC. Translating it yields CASSMRGWFQETQYF.

The V and J genes are TRBV4-1 and TRBJ1-6; weak D call: TRBD1 (5 bases). V shed 1 base and J shed 10 bases, with 11 bases lying between them. Germline values: CDR1 MGHRA, CDR2 YSYEKL. The CDR3 sequence is 14 residues long. The CDR3 is CASSQGGPRSPLHF. As DNA, the CDR3 is TGCGCCAGCAGCCAAGGGGGCCCAAGGTCACCCCTCCACTTT.

This chain joins TRBV10-3 and TRBJ2-3; TRBD1 agrees at 7 bases. Germline V lookup: CDR1 ENHRY, CDR2 SYGVKD. The V gene end was trimmed by 10 bases and the J gene end by 2 bases; junction bases not matched to a gene: 9. This CDR3 has 14 residues. CDR3 in DNA: TGTGCCACTGCCCCGGGACAGAACACAGATACGCAGTATTTT. Translated, it gives CATAPGQNTDTQYF.

This clone was counted only a few times. The V gene is TRBV2, the J gene TRBJ2-2; D not certain. The CDR3 consists of 15 residues. CDR1 and CDR2 (germline): SNHLY, FYNNEI. V was shortened by 6 bases and J by 2 bases, with 13 bases between the two germline ends. CDR3 nucleotide sequence: TGTGCCAGCAGAAAGAACAGTCGCAACACCGGGGAGCTGTTTTTT. Translation gives CASRKNSRNTGELFF.

This clone occurred a few times. J is TRBJ2-1 and V is TRBV7-3; the match to TRBD2 covers 7 bases. The germline CDR1 and CDR2 sequences are SGHTA and FQGTGA. Germline trimming cut 8 bases from V and 9 bases from J; bases unmatched to any gene: 7. The CDR3 totals 12 residues. CDR3 coding DNA: TGTGCCAGCGGGCGACTAGCCGGTGAGCAGTTCTTC. It encodes CASGRLAGEQFF.

This clone was recorded many times. J is TRBJ1-4 and V is TRBV4-3; D unclear. The V end was cut by 1 base, the J end by 0 bases, with 6 bases between. From germline, CDR1 is LGHNA and CDR2 YSLEER. This CDR3 has 15 residues. The chain's CDR3 is CASSQGIPTNEKLFF. CDR3 coding DNA: TGCGCCAGCAGCCAAGGCATCCCAACTAATGAAAAACTGTTTTTT.

The J gene is TRBJ2-3, the V gene TRBV11-2, with D maybe TRBD1 (6 bases). CDR1 and CDR2 from the germline V gene are SGHAT and FQNNGV. CDR3 length: 14 amino acids. V dropped 6 bases and J dropped 2 bases, with 12 bases sitting between them. The CDR3 loop reads CASRPDRPTDTQYF. CDR3 nucleotide sequence: TGTGCCAGCAGGCCGGACAGACCCACAGATACGCAGTATTTT.

The chain carries TRBV30 and TRBJ2-4; TRBD2 matches 8 bases. Germline trimming cut 0 bases from V and 0 bases from J; bases unmatched to any gene: 10. Germline V gives CDR1 GTSNPN, CDR2 SVGIG (reference sequence). The CDR3 is 18 residues long. CDR3 sequence: CAWSVVSGSPIAKNIQYF. In DNA form, the CDR3 reads TGTGCCTGGAGTGTGGTGAGCGGGAGTCCCATAGCCAAAAACATTCAGTACTTC.

As DNA, the CDR3 is TGCAGTGCCACTAGGGCAGGGGAGGCTTTCTTT. As protein: CSATRAGEAFF. The chain couples TRBV20-1 to TRBJ1-1, with D possibly matching TRBD1 (6 bases). Per the germline V gene, CDR1 is DFQATT and CDR2 is SNEGSKA (reference sequence). The CDR3 has 11 amino acids. Trimming pared 6 bases from V and 11 bases from J, leaving 16 bases between.

This clone occurred a few times. V and J are TRBV7-2 and TRBJ2-1; TRBD2 is a possible D gene (5 bases). The CDR3 extends over 14 amino acids. Trimming took 5 bases from V and 9 from J, leaving 17 bases between them. The germline CDR1 and CDR2 sequences are SGHTA and FQGNSA. CDR3 sequence (DNA): TGTGCCAGCAGCACGGGATTCCCGGCAATTGAGCAGTTCTTC. Translated: CASSTGFPAIEQFF.

The chain carries TRBV10-3 and TRBJ2-3, with 10 positions matching TRBD1. Germline lookup yields CDR1 ENHRY and CDR2 SYGVKD. Trimming took 0 bases from V and 5 from J; bases not matched to a gene: 11. This CDR3 spans 18 amino acids. CDR3 sequence reads: CAISESNLDRGIGDTQYF. As DNA, the CDR3 is TGTGCCATCAGTGAGTCGAATTTGGACAGGGGGATTGGAGATACGCAGTATTTT.

This clone was seen only a few times. The chain links TRBV2 to TRBJ1-1, with no clear D. Germline CDR1 and CDR2: SNHLY and FYNNEI. This CDR3 has 14 residues. Trimming removed 1 base from V and 11 bases from J, with 17 bases in between. This CDR3 is CASSEVSMASRAFF. CDR3 DNA sequence: TGTGCCAGCAGTGAAGTCTCGATGGCTTCTCGGGCTTTCTTT.

This rearrangement joins TRBV7-9 to TRBJ2-6, with TRBD2 as a possible D gene (5 bases). Deletions cut 7 bases from V and 2 bases from J, with 15 bases between. Germline V gene lookup returns CDR1 SEHNR and CDR2 FQNEAQ (reference sequence). The length of the CDR3 is 16 residues. As DNA, the CDR3 is TGTGCCAGCACCTCTGGAGGCCGGGCTGGGGCCAACGTCCTGACTTTC. It translates to CASTSGGRAGANVLTF.

This sequence joins TRBV7-2 and TRBJ1-1; D is ambiguous. In germline, CDR1 is SGHTA, CDR2 FQGNSA. V lost 1 base and J 6 bases, leaving 9 bases between the germline ends. There are 13 residues in the CDR3. CDR3 protein: CASSLVREAEAFF. CDR3 coding DNA: TGTGCCAGCAGCTTAGTCCGCGAGGCTGAAGCTTTCTTT.

Details on this clone: The identical CDR3 is also encoded by other nucleotide sequences in the sample. The genes are TRBV4-1 and TRBJ1-2, with 7 bases lining up with TRBD1. V trimming: 2 bases; J trimming: 0 bases; junction bases outside the gene matches: 6. CDR1 MGHRA and CDR2 YSYEKL come from the germline V gene. The length of the CDR3 is 16 residues. CDR3 DNA: TGCGCCAGCAGCCAACCACGACAGGGAACTAACTATGGCTACACCTTC. Its translation is CASSQPRQGTNYGYTF.

The chain carries TRBV6-5 and TRBJ2-7, with TRBD2 matching 7 bases. The CDR3 runs to 16 residues. The ends lost 2 bases at V and 4 bases at J; junction bases unmatched: 11. Germline CDR1 MNHEY, CDR2 SVGAGI. The CDR3 protein is CASSYGRGNYGYEQYF. CDR3 in DNA: TGTGCCAGCAGTTACGGGAGGGGAAACTACGGATACGAGCAGTACTTC.

This chain uses TRBV29-1 with TRBJ2-1; D perhaps matches TRBD2 (6 bases). There are 14 residues in the CDR3. Germline V gene sequence: CDR1 SQVTM, CDR2 ANQGSEA. V was shortened by 4 bases and J by 3 bases, with 13 bases between the two germline ends. The CDR3 is CSVGSGRDYNEQFF. DNA for the CDR3: TGCAGCGTTGGGAGCGGGCGTGACTACAATGAGCAGTTCTTC.